The 25 T cell receptor beta chains given below trace back to one sample, sequenced in a study of cytomegalovirus exposure and HLA in healthy donors. TCRdb keeps only in-frame clones here, not all; method: immunoSEQ multiplex PCR. The sample shows around 240,000 clones, about 90% of them seen only once. Sample: PBMCs. The origin of the receptors is a woman under 30 in good health and CMV-seronegative.

The chain employs TRBV20-1 and TRBJ2-4; D is possibly TRBD2 (6 bases). The CDR3 loop spans 10 amino acids. Trimming shortened V by 5 bases and J by 12 bases, and 11 bases separated the two germline ends. The germline gives CDR1 DFQATT, CDR2 SNEGSKA (reference sequence). In nucleotides, the CDR3 is TGCAGTGCTGTTAGGGGAGGTCAGTACTTC. Its translation: CSAVRGGQYF.

CDR3 in DNA: TGTGCCAGCAGCGCGAGCGGGGGGGCATCGTACGAGCAGTACTTC. Translating gives CASSASGGASYEQYF. V is TRBV9 and J is TRBJ2-7, with 10 bases aligning to TRBD2. CDR1 and CDR2 from the germline V gene are SGDLS and YYNGEE. The CDR3 has 15 amino acids. V lost 3 bases to trimming and J lost 4 bases; unmatched junction nucleotides: 7.

The table lists this clone with a few counts. The CDR3 reads CASSPIYRGSLSSPLHF. The CDR3 DNA is TGTGCCAGCAGCCCCATTTACAGGGGGAGTTTGAGTTCACCCCTCCACTTT. The rearrangement uses TRBV2 and TRBJ1-6, with 8 bases identical to TRBD1. Germline V gene lookup returns CDR1 SNHLY and CDR2 FYNNEI. This CDR3 is built from 17 residues. V trimming: 6 bases; J trimming: 9 bases; junction bases outside the gene matches: 16.

The chain combines TRBV9 with TRBJ1-2; no clear D. The CDR3 contains 13 residues. V dropped 3 bases and J dropped 4 bases, with 10 bases sitting between them. Germline V gives CDR1 SGDLS, CDR2 YYNGEE. The CDR3 nucleotides read TGTGCCAGCAGCGAGGGAGTCATCTATGGCTACACCTTC. It specifies CASSEGVIYGYTF. The full variable domain, in which reference TRBV9 and TRBJ1-2 provide the parts outside the CDR3, is DSGVTQTPKHLITATGQRVTLRCSPRSGDLSVYWYQQSLDQGLQFLIQYYNGEERAKGNILERFSAQQFPDLHSELNLSSLELGDSALYFCASSEGVIYGYTFGSGTRLTVV.

This clone was seen a single time. The chain joins TRBV7-9 to TRBJ2-7, with 14 bases identical to TRBD2. The CDR3 loop spans 16 amino acids. V lost 5 bases and J lost 4; bases outside the gene matches: 7. The germline V gene encodes CDR1 SEHNR and CDR2 FQNEAQ (reference sequence). CDR3 region: CASSQGLAGDSYEQYF. CDR3 DNA sequence: TGTGCCAGCAGCCAGGGACTAGCGGGGGACTCTTACGAGCAGTACTTC.

This rearrangement joins TRBV11-3 to TRBJ1-1; 8 bases match TRBD1. Per germline, CDR1 SGHNT and CDR2 YENEEA. This CDR3 has 12 amino acids. V shed 6 bases and J 6 bases; nucleotides not matched to a gene: 3. The CDR3 is CASSTGGPEAFF. CDR3 bases: TGTGCCAGCAGTACAGGGGGTCCTGAAGCTTTCTTT. The variable domain in full, with the rest retrieved from reference TRBV11-3 and TRBJ1-1, is EAGVVQSPRYKIIEKKQPVAFWCNPISGHNTLYWYLQNLGQGPELLIRYENEEAVDDSQLPKDRFSAERLKGVDSTLKIQPAELGDSAVYLCASSTGGPEAFFGQGTRLTVV.

This chain connects TRBV28 to TRBJ2-7; D might be TRBD1 (5 bases). Germline CDR1 is MDHEN and CDR2 is SYDVKM. With 4 bases removed from V and 4 bases from J, the gap between germline ends came to 14 bases. CDR3 length: 14 amino acids. The DNA for the CDR3 is TGTGCCAGCAGTTCGGACGACAGAAATTACGAGCAGTACGTC. Translated: CASSSDDRNYEQYV.

The V call is TRBV28, the J call TRBJ2-1; D gene unclear. The V and J ends lost 10 bases and 9 bases respectively, with 16 bases between them. Germline V gene sequence: CDR1 MDHEN, CDR2 SYDVKM. The CDR3 has 12 residues. The CDR3 sequence is CATQRLEAEQFF. As DNA, the CDR3 is TGTGCCACCCAACGGCTAGAGGCTGAGCAGTTCTTC.

The gene calls are TRBV2 and TRBJ2-1; D gene unclear. Germline V gene lookup returns CDR1 SNHLY and CDR2 FYNNEI. The V end lost 1 base, the J end lost 11 bases, and 12 bases lay between the germline ends. The CDR3 is 13 amino acids. CDR3 loop: CASSEDFTSQQFF. In nucleotides, the CDR3 is TGTGCCAGCAGTGAAGATTTCACTTCCCAGCAGTTCTTC.

This clone was recorded once. V gene TRBV5-1 combines with J gene TRBJ1-1; D call uncertain. The ends were cut back, 0 bases at V and 0 bases at J, with 9 bases in the middle. Germline values: CDR1 SGHRS, CDR2 YFSETQ. CDR3 length: 15 amino acids. The CDR3 DNA sequence: TGCGCCAGCAGCTTGGATCTGGGCGTGAACACTGAAGCTTTCTTT. Its protein product is CASSLDLGVNTEAFF.

The V gene is TRBV28, the J gene TRBJ2-6; D call uncertain. Germline V gene data show CDR1 as MDHEN and CDR2 as SYDVKM. Trimming cost V 2 bases and J 0 bases, with 5 bases left between them. The CDR3 covers 15 residues. CDR3 DNA sequence: TGTGCCAGCAGTTTAATCCTCTCTGGGGCCAACGTCCTGACTTTC. Protein product: CASSLILSGANVLTF.

The chain employs TRBV10-3 and TRBJ2-7, with TRBD1 matching over 8 bases. Per the germline V gene, CDR1 is ENHRY and CDR2 is SYGVKD. J gave up 2 bases and V 6 bases, and 3 bases lay outside the gene matches. The CDR3 runs 13 residues. The CDR3, as DNA: TGTGCCATCAGCGAGACAGGGGCCTACGAGCAGTACTTC. Protein sequence: CAISETGAYEQYF.

The chain uses TRBV7-9 and TRBJ1-1; possible D gene TRBD1, 5 bases. Trimming left V 6 bases short and J 1 base short, with 9 bases between. The germline CDR1 and CDR2 sequences are SEHNR and FQNEAQ (reference sequence). The CDR3 runs to 13 residues. The CDR3 DNA sequence: TGTGCCAGCAGGTGGGGGGAGAACACTGAAGCTTTCTTT. It yields the protein CASRWGENTEAFF.

This rearrangement joins TRBV27 to TRBJ2-3; 10 bases line up with TRBD2. The CDR3 length is 20 residues. Germline-derived CDR1 and CDR2 are MNHEY and SMNVEV (reference sequence). After removal of 0 bases from V and 0 bases from J, the junction contained 12 bases not matched to a gene. The CDR3 spells CASSLSGWTSGSWSTDTQYF. CDR3 coding DNA: TGTGCCAGCAGTTTATCGGGGTGGACTAGCGGCTCCTGGAGCACAGATACGCAGTATTTT.

This clone was observed a single time. This chain joins TRBV5-1 and TRBJ2-2, with a possible D match to TRBD1 (6 bases). V was clipped by 4 bases and J by 5 bases, with 9 bases between them. From germline, CDR1 is SGHRS and CDR2 YFSETQ. CDR3 length equals 13 residues. This CDR3 reads CASSEQGTGELFF. CDR3 DNA sequence: TGCGCCAGCAGCGAACAGGGTACCGGGGAGCTGTTTTTT.

The chain employs TRBV7-2 and TRBJ2-3; 8 nucleotides align to TRBD2. This CDR3 is 14 amino acids long. CDR1 and CDR2 from the germline V gene are SGHTA and FQGNSA. J gave up 1 base and V 5 bases, and 2 bases lay outside the gene matches. The CDR3 DNA follows: TGTGCCAGCAGCAATAGCGGGGGCACAGATACGCAGTATTTT. The encoded protein is CASSNSGGTDTQYF.

The CDR3 is CASSLSADSPLHF. The DNA of the CDR3 is TGTGCCAGCAGTTTATCGGCAGATTCACCCCTCCACTTT. V gene TRBV27 combines with J gene TRBJ1-6, with D hard to call. Germline V lookup: CDR1 MNHEY, CDR2 SMNVEV (reference sequence). V lost 0 bases and J 8 bases, leaving 5 bases between the germline ends. The CDR3 has 13 residues.

The V call is TRBV11-2, the J call TRBJ1-1; D is undetermined. The CDR3 extends over 13 amino acids. V lost 5 bases, J lost 0 bases, and 7 bases lay in between. Germline CDR1 SGHAT, CDR2 FQNNGV. CDR3 coding DNA: TGTGCCAGCAGCCTACGGGTGAACACTGAAGCTTTCTTT. Its protein is CASSLRVNTEAFF.

This clone was picked up one time. CDR3: CSVRQGARDQPQHF. The CDR3 DNA reads TGCAGCGTTCGACAGGGGGCCCGCGATCAGCCCCAGCATTTT. The V gene is TRBV29-1, the J gene TRBJ1-5; TRBD1 matches at 10 bases. CDR1 and CDR2 from the germline V gene are SQVTM and ANQGSEA. V was clipped by 5 bases and J by 5 bases; unmatched bases: 6. There are 14 residues in the CDR3.

As for this clone: The same CDR3 can be traced to other DNA sequences in this sample. This sequence joins TRBV25-1 and TRBJ2-3; 9 nucleotides line up with TRBD2. There are 16 residues in the CDR3. The germline gives CDR1 MGHDK, CDR2 SYGVNS. V was pared by 5 bases and J by 9 bases, with 15 bases of the junction left unmatched. The CDR3 DNA sequence: TGTGCCAGCAGTATTAGGCTAGCGGGATCTAAAGGGACGCAGTATTTT. Translation gives CASSIRLAGSKGTQYF.

The rearrangement uses TRBV4-2 and TRBJ1-6; 8 bases fit TRBD1. Losses at the gene ends were 1 base for V and 7 bases for J; bases not matched to a gene: 6. Per the germline V gene, CDR1 is LGHNA and CDR2 is YNFKEQ. The CDR3 contains 16 residues. The CDR3 is CASSQGTDRGNSPLHF. In nucleotides, the CDR3 is TGTGCCAGCAGCCAAGGGACTGACAGGGGAAATTCACCCCTCCACTTT.

The J gene is TRBJ2-7, the V gene TRBV28; 8 positions match TRBD1. Germline CDR1 and CDR2: MDHEN and SYDVKM. The CDR3 length is 11 residues. J was trimmed by 13 bases and V by 4 bases; bases with no gene match: 6. CDR3 sequence (DNA): TGTGCCAGCAGTTCCCAGGGGGCGTGTTACGTC. It translates to CASSSQGACYV.

The gene calls are TRBV4-1 and TRBJ2-1, with TRBD2 identical over 9 bases. CDR1 and CDR2 from the germline V gene are MGHRA and YSYEKL. CDR3 length: 16 amino acids. Losses at the gene ends were 4 bases for V and 3 bases for J; bases not matched to a gene: 7. The CDR3 reads CASSRGGGANYNEQFF. The CDR3 DNA sequence: TGCGCCAGCAGCCGAGGCGGGGGGGCCAACTACAATGAGCAGTTCTTC.

The chain has TRBV5-1 and TRBJ2-1, with 7 nucleotides matching TRBD2. Germline-derived CDR1 and CDR2 are SGHRS and YFSETQ. The CDR3 is 12 residues long. The trim removed 1 base at V and 9 bases at J, leaving 1 base unmatched. The CDR3 here is CASSLTGGEQFF. CDR3 nucleotides: TGCGCCAGCAGCTTGACGGGAGGTGAGCAGTTCTTC.

The chain joins TRBV30 to TRBJ1-1; 9 bases are a match to TRBD1. The J segment lost 2 bases and the V segment lost 1 base, leaving 8 bases of the junction unmatched. Germline V gene lookup returns CDR1 GTSNPN and CDR2 SVGIG (reference sequence). The CDR3 has 16 amino acids. The CDR3 nucleotides are TGTGCCTGGAGTGGGTTCGGGACAGGGACAAACACTGAAGCTTTCTTT. This sequence encodes CAWSGFGTGTNTEAFF.